This record looks at one T cell receptor beta chain sequence and its context. The trim removed 4 bases at V and 5 bases at J, leaving 9 bases unmatched. Per the germline V gene, CDR1 is DFQATT and CDR2 is SNEGSKA (reference sequence). The CDR3 extends over 14 amino acids. The entry originates in a study of blood T cell repertoires in COVID-19. Looking at the study overall: There were acute and convalescent COVID-19 samples, and they came from the United States, Italy and Spain.

The data were produced by immunoSEQ multiplex PCR, yet TCRdb's version contains in-frame clones alone and is incomplete. The sample carries 200,000 or so clones, approximately 80% recorded once. The chain uses TRBV20-1 and TRBJ2-3; 7 positions agree with TRBD2. Material for sequencing was peripheral blood. This TCR derives from a human donor with acute or convalescent COVID-19. The donor label of this sample is uncertain. Here the CDR3 reads CSANDAGEGDTQYF. The CDR3 bases are TGCAGTGCTAATGACGCGGGAGAAGGAGATACGCAGTATTTT.